This T cell receptor beta chain was identified in a study of blood T cell repertoires in COVID-19 (dated by TCRdb to the early 2020s). With regard to the full study: Collaborator samples came from the United States, Italy and Spain and covered acute and convalescent phases of COVID-19. Where available, HLA class I and class II types were taken from metadata supplied by the sample provider and were not determined by assay-based typing. The prospective study material was composed of cDNA or gDNA derived from T cells, B-cell-depleted T cells, or PBMCs. The samples were drawn from the first 160 participants of the ongoing ImmuneRACE study and from 950 to 1,500 subjects provided by 6 global collaborators. A de-identified subject ID, COVID-19 status, age in years and sex were almost always included in the sample metadata. The dataset comprised deeply sampled blood TCRbeta repertoires from subjects exposed to, actively infected with, or recovered from COVID-19. The repertoires were released in a freely available public database meant as a resource for research on the immune response to SARS-CoV-2. Results and caveats for the whole study, not just this receptor: How much clinical and demographic metadata was included differed by source and by participant, and the metadata was provided uncurated.

Enrolling through a virtual design, the prospective study's participants ranged in age from roughly 18 to 100 years and lived across 20 to 25 United States geographic areas. In the prospective study, participants were assigned to cohorts based on the clinical history participants reported in a screening survey and a study questionnaire. Recovered participants in ImmuneRACE Cohort 3 were defined as having two consecutive negative NP/OP PCR tests, clearance from a healthcare professional, or resolution of symptoms. In the prospective study, mobile phlebotomists collected whole blood, serum and a nasopharyngeal or oropharyngeal swab from each participant. Additional blood draws and questionnaires over an approximately two-month period could optionally be provided by prospective study participants. Before DNA extraction, blood samples from the prospective study were shipped at room temperature or frozen.

Points on this clone: The antigen this receptor binds is unknown. Per-base qualities were not stored, and no clone one base away is much larger.

CDR1 and CDR2 are drawn from the germline V gene (reference sequence): WNHNN, SYGVQD. The CDR3 goes from the cysteine to the phenylalanine over 13 residues. CDR3 DNA only is kept here, 39 bases in frame from base 1. V ends up 10 bases short and J 8 bases short, with an unmatched junction base count of 7. TCRbeta CDR3 regions were amplified from genomic DNA using the immunoSEQ Assay, a bias-controlled multiplex PCR. The original methods were these. Within the assay, amplification of reference gene primers was used to estimate how many nucleated cells each sample contained. To quantify the absolute abundance of each unique TCRbeta CDR3 rearrangement, sequence reads were collapsed and filtered. Productive Simpson clonality was computed per sample as the square root of Simpson's diversity index over productive rearrangements. Not all clones reach the TCRdb copy of this immuneACCESS table, which keeps in-frame sequences only. Checked studies attribute under half of the gap to unresolved V genes and leave the rest unexplained. The V and J calls and clone size were taken over from that table, and D and trimming were inferred from the DNA. For this sample there are around 200,000 clones; 75% to 90% appear just once. The ten largest clones represent more than 5% of the sample.

The rearrangement combines TRBV10-1 with TRBJ1-6; 8 nucleotides in the junction match TRBD1. This sequence originates from a man in his forties who had recovered from COVID-19. The sample comprised PBMCs or T cells enriched from blood (not recorded which). The CDR3 region: CATSDRVDSPLHF. The DNA sequence reads TGCGCCACCTCGGACAGGGTGGATTCACCCCTCCACTTT.